These T cell receptor beta chains were read from a single sample in a study of breast tumors, draining lymph nodes, adjacent tissues. MiXCR was run by TCRdb on the multiplex PCR reads, yielding one entry per CDR3 protein. The data hold about 300,000 distinct CDR3 sequences, with over 25% observed a single time. Material: axillary lymph node tissue. The receptors derive from a female donor with breast cancer. Some clones in this sample may be carry-over from other donors' samples. CDR3s leave out the opening cysteine and the closing phenylalanine or tryptophan.

>TRBV20-1|12|TRBJ1-5
SARGGAGGQPQH
>TRBV6-1|13|TRBJ2-5
ASSARPFTGKTQY
>TRBV6-1|13|TRBJ1-5
ASSNRDRGNQPQH
>TRBV15|10|TRBJ2-1
ATSRVHNEQF
>TRBV29-1|12|TRBJ2-3
SLLLVTGKDTQY
>TRBV5-8|16|TRBJ2-6
ASSRRGGSLSGANVLT
>TRBV2|10|TRBJ2-2
ASSGPFEELF
>TRBV12-3/TRBV12-4|12|TRBJ1-5
ASSLDQGIQPQH
>TRBV11-3|11|TRBJ1-3
ASSLRSGTTIY
>TRBV4-1|13|TRBJ2-7
ASSSGDGTGGRQY
>TRBV5-1|14|TRBJ2-5
ASSPGLADPKETQY
>TRBV10-3|15|TRBJ2-3
AIAGTSGTSYTDTQY
>TRBV9|10|TRBJ2-2
ASSALTGELF
>TRBV20-1|11|TRBJ2-7
SATPGYAYEQY
>TRBV11-2|16|TRBJ2-1
ASSLGRGMGQGPGEQF
>TRBV4-2|15|TRBJ2-2
ASSQEGAGQGAGELF
>TRBV29-1|12|TRBJ1-4
SVGLYREGEKLF
>TRBV5-4|14|TRBJ1-2
ASSTQPGTENYGYT
>TRBV30|11|TRBJ2-5
AWSVRLQETQY
>TRBV5-8|13|TRBJ1-5
ASSGGTGSGQPQH
>TRBV5-8|14|TRBJ2-7
ASSRRLAGGPYEQY
>TRBV7-9|12|TRBJ1-2
ASSLAATRYGYT
>TRBV6-4|10|TRBJ1-1
ASSVGRFEAF
>TRBV28|13|TRBJ2-3
ASSSKDRDTDTQY
>TRBV20-1|13|TRBJ2-1
SACRAAGVGNEQF
>TRBV6-5|11|TRBJ1-5
ASRPQVDQPQH
>TRBV15|13|TRBJ1-2
ATSPRAGASNGYT
>TRBV11-3|14|TRBJ1-2
ASSLDGNRQRDGYT
>TRBV20-1|13|TRBJ2-1
SADLAGVRYNEQF
>TRBV7-2|13|TRBJ2-7
ASSPPHRGRNEQY
>TRBV6-5|11|TRBJ2-5
ASRAGGGSTQY
>TRBV5-4|13|TRBJ1-4
ASSPQGAPREKLL
>TRBV5-5|15|TRBJ1-2
ASSLTGTGAQNYGYT
>TRBV20-1|12|TRBJ1-2
SARGRQGLAGYT
>TRBV19|13|TRBJ2-3
ASSILTSGGDTQY
>TRBV5-4|11|TRBJ2-7
ASSLDIYYEQY
>TRBV20-1|10|TRBJ2-4
SADRGRNIQY
>TRBV12-3/TRBV12-4|15|TRBJ2-3
ASSPGLAGGRKDTQY
>TRBV4-2|14|TRBJ2-1
ASSPNVAGRYNEQF
>TRBV5-6|13|TRBJ2-1
ASSLEPSMRSEQF
>TRBV2|9|TRBJ2-7
ASSVRGEQY
>TRBV15|12|TRBJ2-5
ATRTGTGEETQY
>TRBV7-9|11|TRBJ2-5
ASGLSSFGPQY
>TRBV5-6|13|TRBJ2-7
ASSVDRGSSYEQY
>TRBV20-1|14|TRBJ2-5
SARDFGTSGSQTQY
>TRBV9|18|TRBJ2-3
ASSVSIGTSRDLVGDTQY
>TRBV9|13|TRBJ2-7
ASSVGTRPAYEQY
>TRBV4-2|15|TRBJ2-7
ASSPHVREGSIHEQY
>TRBV7-6|14|TRBJ2-3
ASSLAGGTGADTQY
>TRBV29-1|14|TRBJ2-5
SVAGTGDRTIETQY
>TRBV9|12|TRBJ2-2
ASSGQGLAGELF
>TRBV13|12|TRBJ2-1
ASSAKTGSNEQF
>TRBV3-1|14|TRBJ2-7
ASSQDNGRIAYEQY
>TRBV6-4|14|TRBJ2-1
ASSDGASGRGGEQF
>TRBV12-5|14|TRBJ2-5
ASSFAQLARGETQY
>TRBV11-2|14|TRBJ1-4
ASSRRMEWSNEKLF
>TRBV6-2/TRBV6-3|14|TRBJ2-1
ASSYSQGRGSNEQF
>TRBV11-3|11|TRBJ2-2
ASSLASAGELF
>TRBV20-1|12|TRBJ2-5
SASLGARQETQY